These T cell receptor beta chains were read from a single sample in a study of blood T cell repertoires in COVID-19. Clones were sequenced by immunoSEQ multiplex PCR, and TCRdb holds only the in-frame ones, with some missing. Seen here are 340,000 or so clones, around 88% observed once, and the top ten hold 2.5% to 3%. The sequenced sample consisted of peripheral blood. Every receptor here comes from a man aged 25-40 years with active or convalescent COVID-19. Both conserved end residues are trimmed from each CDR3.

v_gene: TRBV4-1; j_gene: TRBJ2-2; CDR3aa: ASSRFLTGRGTGELF
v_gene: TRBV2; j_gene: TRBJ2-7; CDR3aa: ASSEGRGLYEQY
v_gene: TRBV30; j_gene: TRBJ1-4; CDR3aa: AWSVGGRGNEKLF
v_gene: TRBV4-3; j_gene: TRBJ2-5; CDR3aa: ASSQEDRPSRETQY
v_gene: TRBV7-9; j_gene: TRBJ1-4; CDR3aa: ASSAYRDEEKLF
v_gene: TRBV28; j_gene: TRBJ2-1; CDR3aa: ASEGPGQGTNEQF
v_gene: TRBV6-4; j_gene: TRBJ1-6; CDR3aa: ASSEGSSYNSPLH
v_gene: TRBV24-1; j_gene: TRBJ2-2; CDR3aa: ATSDWGAGVNTGELF
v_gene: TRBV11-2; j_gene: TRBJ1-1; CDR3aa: ASSLEWRKVNTEAF
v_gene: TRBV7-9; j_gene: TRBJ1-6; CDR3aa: ASSLNSYESPLH
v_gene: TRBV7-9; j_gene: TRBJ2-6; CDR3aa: ASSLGWEGGAGANVLT
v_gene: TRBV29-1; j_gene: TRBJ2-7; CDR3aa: SVDDGTYEQY
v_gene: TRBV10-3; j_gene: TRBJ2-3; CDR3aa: AISRTSGRGDTQY
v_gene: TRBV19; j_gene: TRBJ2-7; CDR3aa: ASSIGGAREQY
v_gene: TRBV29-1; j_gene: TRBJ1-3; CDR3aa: SVGQGAFGNTIY
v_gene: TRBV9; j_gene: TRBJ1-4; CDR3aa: ASSVGPRERGEKLF
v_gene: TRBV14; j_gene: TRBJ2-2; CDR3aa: ASSQGLPAGGHPGELF
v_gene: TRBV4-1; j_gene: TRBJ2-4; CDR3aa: ASSPRDFNIQY
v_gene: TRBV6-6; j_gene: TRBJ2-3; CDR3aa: AARGQSTDTQY
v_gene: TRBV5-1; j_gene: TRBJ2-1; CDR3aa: ASSVTSGGHNEQF
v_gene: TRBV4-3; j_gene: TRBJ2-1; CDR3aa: ASSQDRTSGGQF
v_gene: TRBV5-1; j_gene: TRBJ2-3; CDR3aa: ASREAGGVDTQY
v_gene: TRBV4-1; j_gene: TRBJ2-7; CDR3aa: ASSQGQVHTYEQY
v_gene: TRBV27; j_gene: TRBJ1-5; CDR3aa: ASSGGGDQPQH
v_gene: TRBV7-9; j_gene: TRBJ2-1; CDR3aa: ASSLQGANNEQF
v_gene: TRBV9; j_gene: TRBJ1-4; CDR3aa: ASSVTPAREKLF
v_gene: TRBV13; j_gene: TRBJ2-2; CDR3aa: ASSLRLSPGELF
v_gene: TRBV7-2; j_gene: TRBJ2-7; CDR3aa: ASRGAGVGEQY
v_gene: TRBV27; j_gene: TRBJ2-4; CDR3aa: ASSLSARTRQIQY
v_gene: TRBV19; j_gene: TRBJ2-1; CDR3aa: ASSEGAKGAEQF
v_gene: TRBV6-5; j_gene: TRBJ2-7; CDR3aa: ASRTSGGIYEQY
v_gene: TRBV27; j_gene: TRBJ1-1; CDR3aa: ASSYYGGYTEAF
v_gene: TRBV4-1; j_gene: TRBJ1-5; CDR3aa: ASSQDRVGQPQH
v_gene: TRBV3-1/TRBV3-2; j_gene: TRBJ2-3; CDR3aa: ASSQAKRRVDTQY
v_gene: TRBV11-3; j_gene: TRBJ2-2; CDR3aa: ASSLVAAGQGGVRELF
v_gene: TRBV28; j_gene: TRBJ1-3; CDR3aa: ASSLGDTLSGNTIY
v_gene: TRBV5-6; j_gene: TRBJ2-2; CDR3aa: ASSGRLASTVTGELF
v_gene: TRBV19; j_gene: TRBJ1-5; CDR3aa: ASSDGVYWSNQPQH
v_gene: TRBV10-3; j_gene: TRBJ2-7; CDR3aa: AISVRGLAQSYEQY
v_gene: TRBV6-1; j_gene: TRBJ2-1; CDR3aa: ASSELLAGVYNEQF
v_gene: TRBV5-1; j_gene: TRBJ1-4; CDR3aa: ASSSGDVNEKLF
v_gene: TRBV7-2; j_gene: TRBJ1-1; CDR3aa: ASSLIRGRMNTEAF
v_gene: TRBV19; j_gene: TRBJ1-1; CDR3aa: ASSTQTGARNTEAF
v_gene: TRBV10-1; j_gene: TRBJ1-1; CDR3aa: ASSVGVSGTEAF
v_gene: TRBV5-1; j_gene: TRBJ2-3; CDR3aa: ASSLTGLAGAPSTDTQY
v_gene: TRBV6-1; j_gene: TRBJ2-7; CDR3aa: ASSEAVAGDVQY
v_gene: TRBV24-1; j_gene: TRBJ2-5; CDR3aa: ATSDIAGGRQETQY